This T cell receptor (beta chain) comes out of a study of persistence of HIV-infected CD4 T cells. Study-wide results and caveats: Rare CMV-responding cells carrying HIV-1 proviruses were not analyzed separately for TCR. Degenerate expanded CDR3beta sequences were enriched among CMV- and Gag-responding cells.

This was the immunoSEQ version 4 assay in survey mode. Data came from immunoSEQ multiplex PCR; TCRdb stores just in-frame clones and leaves some out. Seen here are fewer than 15,000 clones, less than 70% observed once, and the top ten hold 6.9%. Overlapping HIV-1 Gag 15-mer peptides at about 1 ug per peptide per mL were used. Sorting selected CD4+ T cells upregulating both CD40 ligand and CD69. A roughly 20-hour stimulation of CD8-depleted PBMCs used anti-CD28/CD49d costimulation, CD40-blocking antibody and enfuvirtide. Comments on this clone: Its antigen remains unknown.

The CDR3 loop spans 15 amino acids. The V and J ends lost 0 bases and 4 bases respectively, with 12 bases between them. Germline V gene data show CDR1 as MGHRA and CDR2 as YSYEKL. Material: CD4+ T cells sorted from PBMCs after approximately 20-hour stimulation, obtained from a patient who received antiretroviral therapy. The TCR originated in an adult man with HIV who was CMV-seropositive. The chain employs TRBV4-1 and TRBJ1-2; possibly TRBD1 for D (6 bases). In DNA, the CDR3 is TGCGCCAGCAGCCAAGATGGGGGGGGGCTCTATGGCTACACCTTC. Translation: CASSQDGGGLYGYTF.